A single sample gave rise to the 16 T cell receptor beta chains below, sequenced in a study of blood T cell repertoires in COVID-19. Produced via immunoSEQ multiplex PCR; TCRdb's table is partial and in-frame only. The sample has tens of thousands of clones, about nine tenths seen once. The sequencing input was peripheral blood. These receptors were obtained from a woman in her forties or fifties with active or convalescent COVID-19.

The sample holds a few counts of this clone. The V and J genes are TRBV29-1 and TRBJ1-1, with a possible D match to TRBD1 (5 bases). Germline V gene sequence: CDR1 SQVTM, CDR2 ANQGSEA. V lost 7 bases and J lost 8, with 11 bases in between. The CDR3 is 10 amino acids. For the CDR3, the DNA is TGCAGCGGGGCTTACAGGGAAGCTTTCTTT. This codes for CSGAYREAFF.

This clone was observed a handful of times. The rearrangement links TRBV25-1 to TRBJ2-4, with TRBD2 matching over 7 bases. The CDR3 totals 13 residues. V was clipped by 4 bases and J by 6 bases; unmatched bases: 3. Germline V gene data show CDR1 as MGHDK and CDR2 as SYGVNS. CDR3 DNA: TGTGCCAGCAGTGGGGGGGGGAGAAACATTCAGTACTTC. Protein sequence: CASSGGGRNIQYF.

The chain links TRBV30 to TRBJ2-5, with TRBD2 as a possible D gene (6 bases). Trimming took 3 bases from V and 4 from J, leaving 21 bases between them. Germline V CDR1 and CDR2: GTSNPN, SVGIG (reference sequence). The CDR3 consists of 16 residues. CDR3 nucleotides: TGTGCCTGGAGAATAGGGTCTGGCGGGGCCGTAGAGACCCAGTACTTC. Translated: CAWRIGSGGAVETQYF. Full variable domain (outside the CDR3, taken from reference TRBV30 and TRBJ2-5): SQTIHQWPATLVQPVGSPLSLECTVEGTSNPNLYWYRQAAGRGLQLLFYSVGIGQISSEVPQNLSASRPQDRQFILSSKKLLLSDSGFYLCAWRIGSGGAVETQYFGPGTRLLVL.

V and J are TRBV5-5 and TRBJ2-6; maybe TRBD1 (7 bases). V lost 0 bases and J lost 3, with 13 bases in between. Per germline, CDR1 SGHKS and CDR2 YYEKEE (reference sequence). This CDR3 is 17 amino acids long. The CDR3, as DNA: TGTGCCAGCAGCTTGGTCAGGGGGGCGCTTGGGGCCAACGTCCTGACTTTC. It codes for CASSLVRGALGANVLTF.

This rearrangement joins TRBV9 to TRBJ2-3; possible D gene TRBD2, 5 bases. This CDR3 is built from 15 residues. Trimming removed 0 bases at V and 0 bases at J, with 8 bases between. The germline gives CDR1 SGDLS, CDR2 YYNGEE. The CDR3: CASSVAERSTDTQYF. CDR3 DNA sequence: TGTGCCAGCAGCGTAGCAGAGCGGAGCACAGATACGCAGTATTTT. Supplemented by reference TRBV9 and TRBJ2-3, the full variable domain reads DSGVTQTPKHLITATGQRVTLRCSPRSGDLSVYWYQQSLDQGLQFLIQYYNGEERAKGNILERFSAQQFPDLHSELNLSSLELGDSALYFCASSVAERSTDTQYFGPGTRLTVL.

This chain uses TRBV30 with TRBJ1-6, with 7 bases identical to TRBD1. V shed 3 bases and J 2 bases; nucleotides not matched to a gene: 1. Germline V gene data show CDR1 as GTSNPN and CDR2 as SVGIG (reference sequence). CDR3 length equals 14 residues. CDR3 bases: TGTGCCTGGAGCGGGACAGCCTATAATTCACCCCTCCACTTT. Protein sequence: CAWSGTAYNSPLHF.

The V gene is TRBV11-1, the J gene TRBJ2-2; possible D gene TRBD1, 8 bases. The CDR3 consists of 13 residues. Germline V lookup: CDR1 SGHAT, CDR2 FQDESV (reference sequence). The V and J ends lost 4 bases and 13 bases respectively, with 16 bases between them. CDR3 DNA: TGTGCCAGCAGCTCCTACAGGGGGGGCGGGCTGTTTTTT. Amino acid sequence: CASSSYRGGGLFF. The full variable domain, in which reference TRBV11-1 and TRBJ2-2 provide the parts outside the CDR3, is EAEVAQSPRYKITEKSQAVAFWCDPISGHATLYWYRQILGQGPELLVQFQDESVVDDSQLPKDRFSAERLKGVDSTLKIQPAELGDSAMYLCASSSYRGGGLFFGEGSRLTVL.

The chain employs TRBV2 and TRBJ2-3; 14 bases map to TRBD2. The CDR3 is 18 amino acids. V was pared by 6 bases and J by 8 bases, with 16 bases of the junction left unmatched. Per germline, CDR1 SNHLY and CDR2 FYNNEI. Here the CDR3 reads CASRKIGLAGGLEGTQYF. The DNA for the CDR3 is TGTGCCAGCAGAAAGATTGGACTAGCGGGGGGTTTAGAAGGTACGCAGTATTTT.

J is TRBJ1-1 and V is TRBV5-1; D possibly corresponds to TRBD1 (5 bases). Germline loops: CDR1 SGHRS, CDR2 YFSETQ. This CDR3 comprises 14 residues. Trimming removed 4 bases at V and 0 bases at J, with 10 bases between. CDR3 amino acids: CASSGGVLNTEAFF. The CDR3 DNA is TGCGCCAGCAGCGGGGGGGTCCTGAACACTGAAGCTTTCTTT.

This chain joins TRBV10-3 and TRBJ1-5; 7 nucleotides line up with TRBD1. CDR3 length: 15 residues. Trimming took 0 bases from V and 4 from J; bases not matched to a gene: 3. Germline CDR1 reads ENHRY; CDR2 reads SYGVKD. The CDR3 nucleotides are TGTGCCATCAGTGAGTCGACAGGGCAAAATCAGCCCCAGCATTTT. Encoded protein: CAISESTGQNQPQHF.

In nucleotides, the CDR3 is TGTGCCAGCAGCTCGGACAGGAGCTCCGGGGAGCTGTTTTTT. Its translation is CASSSDRSSGELFF. The V gene is TRBV7-3, the J gene TRBJ2-2; 7 bases are a match to TRBD1. From germline, CDR1 is SGHTA and CDR2 FQGTGA. This CDR3 has 14 amino acids. With V trimmed by 4 bases and J by 6 bases, 5 bases remained unmatched. Combining the CDR3 with reference TRBV7-3 and TRBJ2-2 gives the whole variable domain GAGVSQTPSNKVTEKGKYVELRCDPISGHTALYWYRQSLGQGPEFLIYFQGTGAADDSGLPNDRFFAVRPEGSVSTLKIQRTERGDSAVYLCASSSDRSSGELFFGEGSRLTVL.

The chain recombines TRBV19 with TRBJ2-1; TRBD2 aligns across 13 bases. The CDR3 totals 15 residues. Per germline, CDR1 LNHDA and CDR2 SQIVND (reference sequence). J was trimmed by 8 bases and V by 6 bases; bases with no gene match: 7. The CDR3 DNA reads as TGTGCCAGTAGCTTACTAGCGGGGGGGCCTCATGAGCAGTTCTTC. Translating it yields CASSLLAGGPHEQFF.

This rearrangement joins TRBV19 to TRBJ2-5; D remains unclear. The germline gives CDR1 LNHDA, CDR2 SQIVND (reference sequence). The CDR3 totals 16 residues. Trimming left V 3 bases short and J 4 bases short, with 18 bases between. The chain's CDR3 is CASSMIGPSSGETQYF. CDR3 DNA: TGTGCCAGTAGTATGATTGGCCCCAGCTCAGGAGAGACCCAGTACTTC.

The CDR3 nucleotides are TGCAGTGCTAGTGTCCGGCGGGGGGCGTTAGGAGAGACCCAGTACTTC. Amino acid sequence: CSASVRRGALGETQYF. This rearrangement joins TRBV20-1 to TRBJ2-5; 8 nucleotides line up with TRBD2. V lost 3 bases to trimming and J lost 4 bases; unmatched junction nucleotides: 13. The CDR3 sequence is 16 residues long. Germline V CDR1 and CDR2: DFQATT, SNEGSKA (reference sequence).

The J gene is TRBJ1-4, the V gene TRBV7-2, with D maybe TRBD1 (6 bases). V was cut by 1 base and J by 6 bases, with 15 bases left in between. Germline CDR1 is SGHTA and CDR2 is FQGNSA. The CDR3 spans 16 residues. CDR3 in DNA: TGTGCCAGCAGCTTAGGGGGGAGGGGGAATTATGAAAAACTGTTTTTT. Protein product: CASSLGGRGNYEKLFF.

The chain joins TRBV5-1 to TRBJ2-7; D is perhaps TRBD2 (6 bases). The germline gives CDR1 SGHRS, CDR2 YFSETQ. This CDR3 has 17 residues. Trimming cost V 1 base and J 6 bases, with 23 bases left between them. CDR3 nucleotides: TGCGCCAGCAGCTTGAGTGGGGCCTCGGGACTCGGGGTCGAGCAGTACTTC. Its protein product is CASSLSGASGLGVEQYF.